What follows describes a single T cell receptor (beta chain). Its antigen is undetermined. This entry belongs to a study of CD8 T cells in ankylosing spondylitis. Study observations and caveats: Within matched ankylosing spondylitis synovial fluid, disease-linked clones were reportedly significantly enriched. A TCR beta motif of several highly homologous variants seemed to mark ankylosing spondylitis blood.

One entry per CDR3 protein, called by TCRdb with MiXCR from the 5' RACE reads. The repertoire holds about 240,000 distinct CDR3 sequences, roughly a tenth seen once, with 6% to 8.5% in the top ten. This TCR derives from a male donor with ankylosing spondylitis or in good health (not recorded which). The sample consisted of blood, either unsorted or a sorted T cell fraction (not recorded which).

The CDR3 bases are TGCAGTGCTACTAGGGGCACTGAAGCTTTCTTT. Protein sequence: CSATRGTEAFF. This chain uses TRBV20-1 with TRBJ1-1; weak D call: TRBD1 (5 bases). V was trimmed by 4 bases and J by 4 bases, leaving 7 bases between them. In germline, CDR1 is DFQATT, CDR2 SNEGSKA (reference sequence). The CDR3 is made up of 11 amino acids.